This T cell receptor beta chain was captured by sequencing in a study of blood T cell repertoires in COVID-19. The overall study: Both acute and convalescent COVID-19 samples were obtained from the United States, Italy and Spain. Nucleic acid was either cDNA or gDNA, and it came from T cells, B-cell-depleted T cells, or PBMCs.

The authors' processing: How many nucleated cells were present was estimated from reference gene primer amplification. Profiling relied on immunoSEQ multiplex PCR, and the TCRdb table lists in-frame clones only, not all of them. V, J and clone size were drawn from that table, and D and trimming were deduced from the DNA. This sample yields under 350,000 clones, of which 85% to 90% are seen a single time; about 5% belongs to the top ten. From germline, CDR1 is KGHDR and CDR2 SFDVKD. Trimming took off 9 bases at V and 5 bases at J, with 12 bases between the two ends. CDR3 size: 13 residues. Source material: peripheral blood. The chain employs TRBV24-1 and TRBJ1-4, with D unclear. The receptor was derived from a middle-aged man with acute or convalescent COVID-19. The CDR3 region has the DNA TGTGCCACCTCTAAGAGCCCGAATGAAAAACTGTTTTTT. It translates to CATSKSPNEKLFF.